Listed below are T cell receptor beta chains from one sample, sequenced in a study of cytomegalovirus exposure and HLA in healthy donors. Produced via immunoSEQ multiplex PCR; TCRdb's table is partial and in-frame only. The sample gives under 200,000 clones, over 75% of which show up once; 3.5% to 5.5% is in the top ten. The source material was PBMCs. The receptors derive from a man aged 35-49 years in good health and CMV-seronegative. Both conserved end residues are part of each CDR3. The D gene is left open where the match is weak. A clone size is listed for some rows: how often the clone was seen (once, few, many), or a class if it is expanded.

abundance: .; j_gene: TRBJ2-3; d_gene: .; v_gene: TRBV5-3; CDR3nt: TGTGCCAGAAGCTCTTACCCTAGGACAAGGGGCCACACAGATACGCAGTATTTT; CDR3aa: CARSSYPRTRGHTDTQYF
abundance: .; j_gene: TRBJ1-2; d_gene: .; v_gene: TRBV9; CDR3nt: TGTGCCAGCGGGGCGGTAAGAAATGGCTACACCTTC; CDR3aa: CASGAVRNGYTF
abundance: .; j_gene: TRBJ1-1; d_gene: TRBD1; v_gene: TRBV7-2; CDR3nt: TGTGCCAGCAGTTATGCAGACAGGGGGCTAACTGAAGCTTTCTTT; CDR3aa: CASSYADRGLTEAFF
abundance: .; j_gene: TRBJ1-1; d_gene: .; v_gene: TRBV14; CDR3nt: TGTGCCAGCAGCCAGTCGTCGACAGTCATGAACACTGAAGCTTTCTTT; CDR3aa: CASSQSSTVMNTEAFF
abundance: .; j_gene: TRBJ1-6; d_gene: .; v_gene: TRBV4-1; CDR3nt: TGCGCCAGCAGCCAAGATGGTGGGGCAGGGAATTCACCCCTCCACTTT; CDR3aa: CASSQDGGAGNSPLHF
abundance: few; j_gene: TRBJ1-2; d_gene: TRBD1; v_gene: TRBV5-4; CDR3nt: TGTGCCAGCAGCTCGACAGGGTTTGGCTACACCTTC; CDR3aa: CASSSTGFGYTF
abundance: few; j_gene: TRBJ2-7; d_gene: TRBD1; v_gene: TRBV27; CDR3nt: TGTGCCAGCAGTTTATCCGGGACAGTCTACGAGCAGTACTTC; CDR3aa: CASSLSGTVYEQYF
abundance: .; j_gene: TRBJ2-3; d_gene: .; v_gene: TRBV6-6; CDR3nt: TGTGCCAGCAGCCTCACCACAGGGTTAGGAGATACGCAGTATTTT; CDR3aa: CASSLTTGLGDTQYF
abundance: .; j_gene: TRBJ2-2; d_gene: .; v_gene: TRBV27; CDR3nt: TGTGCCAGCAGTCCAACGAGCACCGGGGAGCTGTTTTTT; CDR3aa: CASSPTSTGELFF
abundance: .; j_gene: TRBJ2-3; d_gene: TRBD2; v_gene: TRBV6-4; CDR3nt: TGTGCCAGCGGGACTACCTCGGAGTCGGCGCAGTATTTT; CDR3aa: CASGTTSESAQYF
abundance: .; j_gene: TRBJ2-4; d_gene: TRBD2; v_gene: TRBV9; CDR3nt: TGTGCCAGCAGCGTAGACGGGGGGAACATTCAGTACTTC; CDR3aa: CASSVDGGNIQYF
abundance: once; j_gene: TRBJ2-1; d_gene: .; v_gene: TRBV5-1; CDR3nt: TGCGCCAGCAGCTTGGGGGGACTGGCTAGCGTAGCCTACAATGAGCAGTTCTTC; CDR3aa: CASSLGGLASVAYNEQFF
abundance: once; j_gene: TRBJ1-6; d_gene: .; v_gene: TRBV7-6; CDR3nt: TGTGCCAGCAGCTTAGGCCCCCCCGGTTCACCCCTCCACTTT; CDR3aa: CASSLGPPGSPLHF
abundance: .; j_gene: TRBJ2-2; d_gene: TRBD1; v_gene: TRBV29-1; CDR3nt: TGCAGCGTCCCGGCCGGACAGGGGGCCGGGGAGCTGTTTTTT; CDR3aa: CSVPAGQGAGELFF
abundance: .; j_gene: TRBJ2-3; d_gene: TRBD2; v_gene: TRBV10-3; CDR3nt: TGTGCCATCAGGCCCGGGACTAGCGGGGTTTCAGATACGCAGTATTTT; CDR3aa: CAIRPGTSGVSDTQYF
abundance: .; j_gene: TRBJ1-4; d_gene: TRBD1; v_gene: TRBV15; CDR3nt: TGTGCCACCAGCCGGGCAGGGGGTCTAACTAATGAAAAACTGTTTTTT; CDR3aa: CATSRAGGLTNEKLFF
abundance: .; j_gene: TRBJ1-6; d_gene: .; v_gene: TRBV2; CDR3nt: TGTGCCAGCAGTGAACGGGGGGGAAGTGCCTATAATTCACCCCTCCACTTT; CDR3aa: CASSERGGSAYNSPLHF
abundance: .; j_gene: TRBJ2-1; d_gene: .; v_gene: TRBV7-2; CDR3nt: TGTGCCAGCAGCCCTCCCGGGACTGGCCCCGGCTCCTACAATGAGCAGTTCTTC; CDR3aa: CASSPPGTGPGSYNEQFF
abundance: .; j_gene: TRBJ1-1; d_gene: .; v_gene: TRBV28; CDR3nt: TGTGCCAGCAGCTCCCCCGCCCGCAGGAGGGGGAACACTGAAGCTTTCTTT; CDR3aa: CASSSPARRRGNTEAFF
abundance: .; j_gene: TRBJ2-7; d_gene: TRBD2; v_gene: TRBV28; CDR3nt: TGTGCCAGCAGTGCGCCGACTAGCGGTAGCTACGAGCAGTACTTC; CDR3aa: CASSAPTSGSYEQYF
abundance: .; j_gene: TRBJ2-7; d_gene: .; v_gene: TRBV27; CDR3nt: TGTGCCAGCAGTTCCTCGTGGACAGAATTCTCCTACGAGCAGTACTTC; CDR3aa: CASSSSWTEFSYEQYF
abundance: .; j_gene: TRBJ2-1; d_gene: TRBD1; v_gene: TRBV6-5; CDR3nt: TGTGCCAGCAGTTACTGGAGGACAGGGGAGAATGAGCAGTTCTTC; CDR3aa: CASSYWRTGENEQFF
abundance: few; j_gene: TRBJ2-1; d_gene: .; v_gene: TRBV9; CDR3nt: TGTGCCAGCAGCGCCTTTTACAGCTCCTACAATGAGCAGTTCTTC; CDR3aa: CASSAFYSSYNEQFF
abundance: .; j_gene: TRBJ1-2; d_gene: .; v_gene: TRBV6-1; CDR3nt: TGTGCCAGCAGTGAAGTAGGGGGAGGCTACACCTTC; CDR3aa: CASSEVGGGYTF
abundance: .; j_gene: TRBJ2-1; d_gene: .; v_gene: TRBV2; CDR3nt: TGTGCCAGCAGTGAAATTGAGAGCTCCTACAATGAGCAGTTCTTC; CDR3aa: CASSEIESSYNEQFF
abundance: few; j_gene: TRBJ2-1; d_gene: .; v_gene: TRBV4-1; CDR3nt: TGCGCCAGCAGCCGCTCGGACAATGAGCAGTTCTTC; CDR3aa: CASSRSDNEQFF
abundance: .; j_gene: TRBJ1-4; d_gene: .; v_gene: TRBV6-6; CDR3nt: TGTGCCAGCTCCCTCGGCCGGGAACATGAAAAACTGTTTTTT; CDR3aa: CASSLGREHEKLFF
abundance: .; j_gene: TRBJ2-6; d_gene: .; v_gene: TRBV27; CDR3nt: TGTGCCAGCACCCCCCTAGCTGCGTCTGGGGCCAACGTCCTGACTTTC; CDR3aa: CASTPLAASGANVLTF
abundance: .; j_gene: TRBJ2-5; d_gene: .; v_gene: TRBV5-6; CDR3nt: TGTGCCAGCAGCTTCGAAGAGACCCAGTACTTC; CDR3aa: CASSFEETQYF
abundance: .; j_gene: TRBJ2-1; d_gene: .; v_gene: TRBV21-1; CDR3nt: TGTGCCAGCCATAATGAGCAGTTCTTC; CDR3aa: CASHNEQFF
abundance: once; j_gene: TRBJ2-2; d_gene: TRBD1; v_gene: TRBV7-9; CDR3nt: TGTGCCAGCAGCTTATTTCTCGGGACAGGGGCCACGGGGACCGGGGAGCTGTTTTTT; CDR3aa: CASSLFLGTGATGTGELFF
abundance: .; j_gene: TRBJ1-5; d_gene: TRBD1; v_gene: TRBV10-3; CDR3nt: TGTGCCATCAGGGACAGGGGCGGCAATCAGCCCCAGCATTTT; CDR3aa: CAIRDRGGNQPQHF
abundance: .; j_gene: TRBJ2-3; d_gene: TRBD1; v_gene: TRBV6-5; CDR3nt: TGTGCCAGCAGTTACCGGACAGGGAGTAAGATTGTGCAGTATTTT; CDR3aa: CASSYRTGSKIVQYF